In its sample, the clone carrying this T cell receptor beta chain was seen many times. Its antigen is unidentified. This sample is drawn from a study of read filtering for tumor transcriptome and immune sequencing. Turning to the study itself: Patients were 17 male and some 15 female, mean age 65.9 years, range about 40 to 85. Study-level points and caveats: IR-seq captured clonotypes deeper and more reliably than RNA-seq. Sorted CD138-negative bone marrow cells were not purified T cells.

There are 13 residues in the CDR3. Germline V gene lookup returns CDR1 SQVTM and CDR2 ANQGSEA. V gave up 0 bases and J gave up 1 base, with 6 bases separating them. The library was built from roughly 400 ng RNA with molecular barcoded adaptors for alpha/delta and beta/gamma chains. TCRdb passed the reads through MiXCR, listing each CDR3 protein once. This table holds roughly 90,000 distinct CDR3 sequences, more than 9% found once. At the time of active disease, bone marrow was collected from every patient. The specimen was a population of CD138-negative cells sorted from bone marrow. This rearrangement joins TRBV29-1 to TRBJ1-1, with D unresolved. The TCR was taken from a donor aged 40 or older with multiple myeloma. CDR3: CSVEDPANTEAFF. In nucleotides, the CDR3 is TGCAGCGTTGAAGACCCGGCGAACACTGAAGCTTTCTTT.